This TCR beta chain was recorded in a study of blood T cell repertoires in COVID-19 (dated by TCRdb to the early 2020s). Looking at the study overall: Samples covering the acute and convalescent phases of COVID-19 were provided by collaborators in the United States, Italy and Spain. The material from the prospective study consisted of cDNA or gDNA derived from T cells, B-cell-depleted T cells, or PBMCs. Deeply sampled blood TCRbeta repertoires from subjects exposed to, actively infected with, or recovered from COVID-19 were included in the dataset. A freely available public database, intended as a resource for researchers studying the immune response to SARS-CoV-2, is where the repertoires were released. The samples were drawn from the first 160 participants of the ongoing ImmuneRACE study and from under 1,500 subjects provided by 6 global collaborators. Nearly every sample came with metadata listing a de-identified subject ID, COVID-19 status, age in years and sex. Where available, HLA class I and class II types were obtained from metadata supplied by the sample provider rather than from assay-based typing. The investigation overall reported the following: The amount of clinical and demographic metadata varied by source and participant and was provided uncurated.

This clone has just one count. No antigen is known for it. Base qualities are not recorded, but no much larger clone differs from it by a single base. TCRbeta CDR3 regions were amplified from genomic DNA by means of the immunoSEQ Assay, a bias-controlled multiplex PCR. Under the source paper's analysis protocol: Within the assay, amplification of reference gene primers was used to estimate how many nucleated cells each sample contained. Sequence reads were collapsed and filtered to measure the absolute abundance of every unique TCRbeta CDR3 rearrangement. For each sample, productive Simpson clonality was calculated as the square root of Simpson's diversity index over productive rearrangements. TCRdb limited this immuneACCESS table to in-frame rearrangements with V and J called. A share of clones is missing; checked studies link under half to unresolved V genes, and the rest is unexplained. That table gives V, J and clone size, and the DNA gave D and trimming. This sample holds over 90,000 clones; approximately 86% were observed only once. 3% of the sample lies in the top ten.

At the junction V is shortened by 3 bases and J by 1 base, with 9 bases in between. Reading from cysteine to phenylalanine, the CDR3 counts 13 amino acids. Here the CDR3 DNA is all that survives: 39 bases in frame from base 1. Looking up the germline V gene (reference sequence) yields CDR1 DFQATT and CDR2 SNEGSKA. The collaborating institutions used their own protocols to collect whole blood in K2EDTA tubes. For TCRbeta analysis, collaborator samples were shipped as frozen whole blood, as isolated PBMCs, or as DNA extracted from either sample type. The chain couples TRBV20-1 to TRBJ1-1, and perhaps TRBD1 as D gene, on 6 matching bases. Sequencing was carried out using peripheral blood. The clonotype comes from a man aged 45-65 years with active or convalescent COVID-19. The nucleotide sequence reads as follows: TGCAGTGCTAGTTGGGGGCAGAACACTGAAGCTTTCTTT. Protein translation: CSASWGQNTEAFF.